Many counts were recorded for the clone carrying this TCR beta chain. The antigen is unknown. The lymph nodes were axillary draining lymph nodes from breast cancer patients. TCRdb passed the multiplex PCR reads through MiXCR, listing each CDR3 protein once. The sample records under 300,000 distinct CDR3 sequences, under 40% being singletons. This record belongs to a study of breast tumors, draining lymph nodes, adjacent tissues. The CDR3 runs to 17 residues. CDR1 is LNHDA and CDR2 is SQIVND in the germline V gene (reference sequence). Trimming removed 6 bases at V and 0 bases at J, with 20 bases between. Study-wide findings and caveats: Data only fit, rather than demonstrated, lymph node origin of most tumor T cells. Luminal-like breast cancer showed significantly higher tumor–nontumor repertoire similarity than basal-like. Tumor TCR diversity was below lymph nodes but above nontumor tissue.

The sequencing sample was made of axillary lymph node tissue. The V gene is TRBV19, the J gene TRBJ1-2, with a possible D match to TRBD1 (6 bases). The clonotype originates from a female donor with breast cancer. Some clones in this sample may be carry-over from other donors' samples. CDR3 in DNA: TGTGCCAGTAGGGTTCGCGGGACAACGTTAGCTAACTATGGCTACACCTTC. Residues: CASRVRGTTLANYGYTF.